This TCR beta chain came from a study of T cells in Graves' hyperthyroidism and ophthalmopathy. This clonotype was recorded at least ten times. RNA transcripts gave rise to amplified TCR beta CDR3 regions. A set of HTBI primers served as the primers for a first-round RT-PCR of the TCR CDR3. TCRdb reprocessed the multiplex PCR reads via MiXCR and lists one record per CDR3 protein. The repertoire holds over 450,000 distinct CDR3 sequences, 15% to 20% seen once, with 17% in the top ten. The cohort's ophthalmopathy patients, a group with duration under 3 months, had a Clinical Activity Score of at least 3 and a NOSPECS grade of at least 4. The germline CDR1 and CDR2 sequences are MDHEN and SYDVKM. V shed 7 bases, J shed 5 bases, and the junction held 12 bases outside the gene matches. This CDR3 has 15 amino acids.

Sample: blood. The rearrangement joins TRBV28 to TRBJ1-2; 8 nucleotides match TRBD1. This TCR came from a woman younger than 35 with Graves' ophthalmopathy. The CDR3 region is CASTPSQGAGYGYTF. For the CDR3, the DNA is TGTGCCAGCACCCCTTCGCAGGGGGCAGGGTATGGCTACACCTTC.